These T cell receptor beta chains were read from a single sample in a study of CD8 T cells in ankylosing spondylitis. From the 5' RACE reads, TCRdb called clonotypes with MiXCR, one entry per CDR3 protein. The sample has over 95,000 distinct CDR3 sequences; about 8% are singletons. The specimen was blood, either unsorted or a sorted T cell fraction (not recorded which). The source is a male donor with ankylosing spondylitis or in good health (not recorded which). The CDR3 runs from the conserved cysteine through the conserved F or W. D genes are given only for firm matches. The listing skips clone size in some rows; elsewhere it reads once, few, many or a size class.

abundance: few; len: 13; d_gene: NA; j_gene: TRBJ1-1; v_gene: TRBV20-1; CDR3nt: TGCAGTGCACCGGGACGGCTCCCCACTGAAGCTTTCTTT; CDR3aa: CSAPGRLPTEAFF
abundance: NA; len: 21; d_gene: TRBD2; j_gene: TRBJ2-5; v_gene: TRBV12-5; CDR3nt: TGTGCTAGTGGTTTGAGGTTATCCGGGAGGGCAGGGAAAGAGGCCAAAGAGACCCAGTACTTC; CDR3aa: CASGLRLSGRAGKEAKETQYF
abundance: many; len: 11; d_gene: NA; j_gene: TRBJ2-2; v_gene: TRBV20-1; CDR3nt: TGCAGTGCTAGGCACACCGGGGAGCTGTTTTTT; CDR3aa: CSARHTGELFF
abundance: many; len: 13; d_gene: TRBD2; j_gene: TRBJ2-7; v_gene: TRBV5-1; CDR3nt: TGCGCCAGCAGCCCGCTAGCGGGATACGAGCAGTACTTC; CDR3aa: CASSPLAGYEQYF
abundance: many; len: 13; d_gene: NA; j_gene: TRBJ1-4; v_gene: TRBV6-2/TRBV6-3; CDR3nt: TGTGCCAGCAGTCGGGACCGCGATGAGGAACTGTTTTTT; CDR3aa: CASSRDRDEELFF
abundance: many; len: 15; d_gene: TRBD2; j_gene: TRBJ2-3; v_gene: TRBV5-6; CDR3nt: TGTGCCAGCAGCGGTGGACTAGCCAGCACAGATACGCAGTATTTT; CDR3aa: CASSGGLASTDTQYF
abundance: many; len: 14; d_gene: NA; j_gene: TRBJ1-5; v_gene: TRBV6-2/TRBV6-3; CDR3nt: TGTGCCAGCAGCTCCCGGGAGGCGGATAAGCCCCAGCATTTT; CDR3aa: CASSSREADKPQHF
abundance: NA; len: 12; d_gene: NA; j_gene: TRBJ2-7; v_gene: TRBV11-2; CDR3nt: TGTGTCAGCAGCTTAGTCGGATACGAGCAGTACTTC; CDR3aa: CVSSLVGYEQYF
abundance: many; len: 13; d_gene: NA; j_gene: TRBJ2-5; v_gene: TRBV20-1; CDR3nt: TGCAGTGCTAGGGGGTCCGTCGGAGAGACCCAGTACTTC; CDR3aa: CSARGSVGETQYF
abundance: many; len: 14; d_gene: TRBD2; j_gene: TRBJ2-1; v_gene: TRBV12-3/TRBV12-4; CDR3nt: TGTGCCAGCAGTTTGCAGATAGCGGGTCGTGAGCAGTTCTTC; CDR3aa: CASSLQIAGREQFF
abundance: NA; len: 14; d_gene: TRBD1; j_gene: TRBJ2-7; v_gene: TRBV19; CDR3nt: TGTGCCAGTAGTATCCGACAGGGGGCAAACGAGCAGTACTTC; CDR3aa: CASSIRQGANEQYF
abundance: NA; len: 17; d_gene: TRBD2; j_gene: TRBJ2-2; v_gene: TRBV5-1; CDR3nt: TGCGCCAGCAGCTTGGCTGTGACTAGCGAAGACACCGGGGAGCTGTTTTTT; CDR3aa: CASSLAVTSEDTGELFF
abundance: many; len: 11; d_gene: NA; j_gene: TRBJ2-7; v_gene: TRBV29-1; CDR3nt: TGCAGCGTTGGGGCGGACTACGAGCAGTACTTC; CDR3aa: CSVGADYEQYF
abundance: many; len: 16; d_gene: TRBD1; j_gene: TRBJ1-1; v_gene: TRBV10-3; CDR3nt: TGTGCCATCAGTGAGTCGAATAAACAGGGGGATGGTCAAGCTTTCTTT; CDR3aa: CAISESNKQGDGQAFF
abundance: many; len: 15; d_gene: NA; j_gene: TRBJ1-5; v_gene: TRBV4-2; CDR3nt: TGTGCCAGCCGAGGGGTCCACAATAGCAATCAGCCCCAGCATTTT; CDR3aa: CASRGVHNSNQPQHF
abundance: many; len: 17; d_gene: NA; j_gene: TRBJ2-5; v_gene: TRBV11-2; CDR3nt: TGTGCCAGCAGCCGGCCGGGGCGAGCCCCCTCCCAAGAGACCCAGTACTTC; CDR3aa: CASSRPGRAPSQETQYF
abundance: many; len: 14; d_gene: NA; j_gene: TRBJ1-3; v_gene: TRBV6-1; CDR3nt: TGTGCCAGCAGCCCAGGGTTCTCTGGAAACACCATATATTTT; CDR3aa: CASSPGFSGNTIYF
abundance: many; len: 13; d_gene: TRBD2; j_gene: TRBJ2-1; v_gene: TRBV20-1; CDR3nt: TGCAGTGCTAGCGGGAGGGCCTACAATGAGCAGTTCTTC; CDR3aa: CSASGRAYNEQFF
abundance: many; len: 13; d_gene: NA; j_gene: TRBJ2-1; v_gene: TRBV5-6; CDR3nt: TGTGCCAGCAGCCTCCAACCGGGATATGAGCAGTTCTTC; CDR3aa: CASSLQPGYEQFF
abundance: many; len: 14; d_gene: NA; j_gene: TRBJ2-7; v_gene: TRBV3-1; CDR3nt: TGTGCCAGCAGCCTTACCCGGGAAACCTACGAGCAGTACTTC; CDR3aa: CASSLTRETYEQYF
abundance: many; len: 13; d_gene: NA; j_gene: TRBJ2-3; v_gene: TRBV12-3/TRBV12-4; CDR3nt: TGTGCCAGCAGCTCCAGACAGGGAGGTACGCAGTATTTT; CDR3aa: CASSSRQGGTQYF
abundance: many; len: 16; d_gene: NA; j_gene: TRBJ2-7; v_gene: TRBV27; CDR3nt: TGTGCCAGCAGGTATCTCCTGGTGTCGGGCTCCTACGAGCAGTACTTC; CDR3aa: CASRYLLVSGSYEQYF
abundance: many; len: 16; d_gene: NA; j_gene: TRBJ2-5; v_gene: TRBV4-2; CDR3nt: TGTGCCAGCAGCAGTACTAGCTATCCGGAACAAGAGACCCAGTACTTC; CDR3aa: CASSSTSYPEQETQYF
abundance: many; len: 14; d_gene: NA; j_gene: TRBJ1-5; v_gene: TRBV20-1; CDR3nt: TGCAGTGCTAGACGCGGAGGGTTTAATCAGCCCCAGCATTTT; CDR3aa: CSARRGGFNQPQHF
abundance: many; len: 13; d_gene: TRBD1; j_gene: TRBJ1-2; v_gene: TRBV5-1; CDR3nt: TGCGCCAGCAGCCAGAGGACAGGTAGACACTACACCTTC; CDR3aa: CASSQRTGRHYTF
abundance: many; len: 15; d_gene: TRBD2; j_gene: TRBJ2-3; v_gene: TRBV20-1; CDR3nt: TGCAGTGCTAGAGATACGGGACTAGCGTCAGATACGCAGTATTTT; CDR3aa: CSARDTGLASDTQYF
abundance: NA; len: 17; d_gene: NA; j_gene: TRBJ2-1; v_gene: TRBV5-1; CDR3nt: TGCGCCAGCAGCTTGGGAACGGGGGCGAGCTCCTACAATGAGCAGTTCTTC; CDR3aa: CASSLGTGASSYNEQFF
abundance: many; len: 16; d_gene: NA; j_gene: TRBJ2-5; v_gene: TRBV4-1; CDR3nt: TGCGCCAGCAGCCAAGTTGGAGGGGGGACCCAAGAGACCCAGTACTTC; CDR3aa: CASSQVGGGTQETQYF
abundance: many; len: 13; d_gene: TRBD2; j_gene: TRBJ2-7; v_gene: TRBV20-1; CDR3nt: TGCAGTGCTATCCCGGGGGGAGTACACGAGCAGTACTTC; CDR3aa: CSAIPGGVHEQYF
abundance: many; len: 13; d_gene: TRBD2; j_gene: TRBJ2-1; v_gene: TRBV29-1; CDR3nt: TGCAGCGCTCGACTAGCGGGGAGCCCCGAGCAGTTCTTC; CDR3aa: CSARLAGSPEQFF
abundance: many; len: 15; d_gene: NA; j_gene: TRBJ1-6; v_gene: TRBV12-3/TRBV12-4; CDR3nt: TGTGCCAGCAGGACGGACAGCTCCTATAATTCACCCCTCCACTTT; CDR3aa: CASRTDSSYNSPLHF
abundance: many; len: 16; d_gene: TRBD1; j_gene: TRBJ1-1; v_gene: TRBV7-9; CDR3nt: TGTGCCAGCAGCTTCACTGGACAGGGGGGAAGAACTGAAGCTTTCTTT; CDR3aa: CASSFTGQGGRTEAFF
abundance: many; len: 14; d_gene: NA; j_gene: TRBJ2-1; v_gene: TRBV5-1; CDR3nt: TGCGCCAGCAGCCCGGTGAGCTCCTACAATGAGCAGTTCTTC; CDR3aa: CASSPVSSYNEQFF
abundance: many; len: 15; d_gene: NA; j_gene: TRBJ2-2; v_gene: TRBV4-2; CDR3nt: TGTGCCAGCAGCCAAGAGGGGACATTTGCCGGGGAGCTGTTTTTT; CDR3aa: CASSQEGTFAGELFF
abundance: many; len: 17; d_gene: TRBD2; j_gene: TRBJ2-7; v_gene: TRBV6-2/TRBV6-3; CDR3nt: TGTGCCAGCAGACCGCTAGCGGGGAGAGAAAGCTCCTACGAGCAGTACTTC; CDR3aa: CASRPLAGRESSYEQYF
abundance: many; len: 14; d_gene: NA; j_gene: TRBJ2-7; v_gene: TRBV20-1; CDR3nt: TGCAGTGCTCTACCCTTGGGGGCCTACTACGAGCAGTACTTC; CDR3aa: CSALPLGAYYEQYF
abundance: many; len: 13; d_gene: TRBD2; j_gene: TRBJ2-1; v_gene: TRBV11-2; CDR3nt: TGTGCCAGCAGCCCATGGACTAGCGGGGGACGGTTCTTC; CDR3aa: CASSPWTSGGRFF
abundance: many; len: 13; d_gene: NA; j_gene: TRBJ2-5; v_gene: TRBV29-1; CDR3nt: TGCAGCGGGGGGCGCCAGTCCCAAGAGACCCAGTACTTC; CDR3aa: CSGGRQSQETQYF
abundance: many; len: 17; d_gene: TRBD2; j_gene: TRBJ2-2; v_gene: TRBV6-5; CDR3nt: TGTGCCAGCAGTTACTCGGAACCCCTAGCGGGGACCGGGGAGCTGTTTTTT; CDR3aa: CASSYSEPLAGTGELFF
abundance: many; len: 13; d_gene: NA; j_gene: TRBJ2-5; v_gene: TRBV20-1; CDR3nt: TGCAGTGCTATCGGACGGGCCAAAGAGACCCAGTACTTC; CDR3aa: CSAIGRAKETQYF
abundance: many; len: 14; d_gene: NA; j_gene: TRBJ2-1; v_gene: TRBV20-1; CDR3nt: TGCAGTGCTCAGGATGGGAAGGGAGAAGATGAGCAGTTCTTC; CDR3aa: CSAQDGKGEDEQFF
abundance: many; len: 18; d_gene: TRBD1; j_gene: TRBJ2-2; v_gene: TRBV27; CDR3nt: TGTGCCAGCAGTTTTTCCTACGCGACAGGGCTAATCACCGGGGAGCTGTTTTTT; CDR3aa: CASSFSYATGLITGELFF